The next 5 T cell receptor beta chains were all read from a single sample in a study of patients and donors after allogeneic stem cell transplantation. One entry per CDR3 protein results from TCRdb running MiXCR on the RT-PCR reads. Of roughly 960,000 distinct CDR3 sequences in the sample, roughly 18% were seen once. Material: blood, either unsorted or a sorted T cell fraction (not recorded which). These receptors all stem from a human donor who was either an allogeneic HSCT recipient or a stem cell or donor lymphocyte infusion donor (not recorded which). It is not recorded whose cells these are; they may come from a transplant donor.

This chain connects TRBV6-1 to TRBJ1-5; the D gene is possibly TRBD1 (6 bases). Germline CDR1 is MNHNS and CDR2 is SASEGT. CDR3 length: 15 residues. Trimming took 6 bases from V and 1 from J, leaving 13 bases between them. This CDR3 is CASRGHRSSNQPQHF. CDR3 nucleotides: TGTGCCAGCAGGGGACACAGGTCAAGCAATCAGCCCCAGCATTTT.

The V gene is TRBV12-5, the J gene TRBJ1-4, with TRBD1 identical over 8 bases. The V gene end was trimmed by 5 bases and the J gene end by 8 bases; junction bases not matched to a gene: 7. There are 14 residues in the CDR3. Germline V CDR1 and CDR2: LGHNT, FRNRAP. The DNA of the CDR3 is TGTGCTAGTGGTCCGGGGCAGGGGGCAGAAAAACTGTTTTTT. This gives the protein CASGPGQGAEKLFF.

The chain joins TRBV10-3 to TRBJ2-7; 9 bases match TRBD1. The CDR3 runs to 15 residues. Germline V gene data show CDR1 as ENHRY and CDR2 as SYGVKD. The V and J ends lost 2 bases and 11 bases, in that order; junction bases with no gene match: 13. CDR3 sequence: CAISEPGQGTLKEYF. CDR3 nucleotide sequence: TGTGCCATCAGTGAGCCGGGACAGGGAACCCTCAAGGAGTACTTC.

This clonotype was counted a few times. The V gene is TRBV29-1, the J gene TRBJ1-1; D uncertain. This CDR3 spans 11 amino acids. Germline CDR1 and CDR2: SQVTM and ANQGSEA. Trimming removed 7 bases at V and 5 bases at J, with 11 bases between. CDR3 coding DNA: TGCAGCGGAGAGGAGGTTACTGAAGCTTTCTTT. Its translation: CSGEEVTEAFF.

The chain employs TRBV30 and TRBJ2-5; TRBD1 aligns across 7 bases. V dropped 6 bases and J dropped 5; count of bases not matched to a gene: 9. The CDR3 length is 13 residues. Germline V lookup: CDR1 GTSNPN, CDR2 SVGIG (reference sequence). The CDR3 is CACLGQLRETQYF. The CDR3 bases are TGTGCCTGCCTGGGACAGCTTAGGGAGACCCAGTACTTC.